The 6 T cell receptor beta chains below come from one sample, sequenced in a study of chemoradiotherapy in HPV16-positive cancers. TCRdb keeps only in-frame clones here, not all; method: immunoSEQ multiplex PCR. The sample shows approximately 30,000 clones, over 90% of them seen only once. The sample was blood, taken from a patient who underwent chemoradiotherapy. The origin of the receptors is a human donor with HPV-associated anogenital cancer.

This chain uses TRBV7-2 with TRBJ1-2; no reliable D call. V lost 4 bases and J lost 3, with 9 bases in between. The CDR3 totals 13 residues. Looked up from germline, CDR1 is SGHTA and CDR2 is FQGNSA. CDR3 sequence (DNA): TGTGCCAGCAGCTCCTACCTCGACTATGGCTACACCTTC. This encodes CASSSYLDYGYTF. Variable domain in full (rest from reference TRBV7-2 and TRBJ1-2): GAGVSQSPSNKVTEKGKDVELRCDPISGHTALYWYRQSLGQGLEFLIYFQGNSAPDKSGLPSDRFSAERTGGSVSTLTIQRTQQEDSAVYLCASSSYLDYGYTFGSGTRLTVV.

CDR3: CASSVTSGGTYEQYF. The CDR3 bases are TGTGCCAGCAGCGTAACTAGCGGGGGGACCTACGAGCAGTACTTC. V is TRBV9 and J is TRBJ2-7, with 12 bases aligning to TRBD2. With V trimmed by 1 base and J by 2 bases, 1 base remained unmatched. Germline V gene lookup returns CDR1 SGDLS and CDR2 YYNGEE. The CDR3 runs to 15 residues.

V gene TRBV9 combines with J gene TRBJ2-1, with no clear D. Germline CDR1 reads SGDLS; CDR2 reads YYNGEE. Trimming pared 1 base from V and 8 bases from J, leaving 7 bases between. This CDR3 contains 12 residues. This chain's CDR3 is CASSVTWDEQFF. DNA of the CDR3: TGTGCCAGCAGCGTAACGTGGGATGAGCAGTTCTTC.

The chain uses TRBV18 and TRBJ1-6; no clear D gene. This CDR3 is 17 amino acids long. Germline CDR1 and CDR2: KGHSH and LQKENI. V was trimmed by 3 bases and J by 0 bases, leaving 12 bases between them. The CDR3, as DNA: TGTGCCAGCTCACCGGACCCTCGTAGCTCCTATAATTCACCCCTCCACTTT. This encodes CASSPDPRSSYNSPLHF.

This rearrangement joins TRBV5-6 to TRBJ2-7; D might be TRBD1 or TRBD2, each matching 6 bases. V lost 0 bases and J lost 3, with 10 bases in between. CDR3 length equals 14 residues. CDR1 is SGHDT, CDR2 YYEEEE, per germline. The CDR3 is CASSLGGGGYEQYF. DNA of the CDR3: TGTGCCAGCAGCTTGGGAGGAGGGGGCTACGAGCAGTACTTC.

The CDR3 protein is CASSLGLALYEQYF. The CDR3 DNA is TGCGCCAGCAGCTTGGGTCTAGCTCTATACGAGCAGTACTTC. The V gene is TRBV5-1, the J gene TRBJ2-7; possible D gene TRBD2, 5 bases. This CDR3 is 14 amino acids long. The V and J ends lost 0 bases and 4 bases respectively, with 11 bases between them. CDR1 is SGHRS and CDR2 is YFSETQ in the germline V gene. The entire variable domain, with the rest obtained from reference TRBV5-1 and TRBJ2-7, is as follows: KAGVTQTPRYLIKTRGQQVTLSCSPISGHRSVSWYQQTPGQGLQFLFEYFSETQRNKGNFPGRFSGRQFSNSRSEMNVSTLELGDSALYLCASSLGLALYEQYFGPGTRLTVT.